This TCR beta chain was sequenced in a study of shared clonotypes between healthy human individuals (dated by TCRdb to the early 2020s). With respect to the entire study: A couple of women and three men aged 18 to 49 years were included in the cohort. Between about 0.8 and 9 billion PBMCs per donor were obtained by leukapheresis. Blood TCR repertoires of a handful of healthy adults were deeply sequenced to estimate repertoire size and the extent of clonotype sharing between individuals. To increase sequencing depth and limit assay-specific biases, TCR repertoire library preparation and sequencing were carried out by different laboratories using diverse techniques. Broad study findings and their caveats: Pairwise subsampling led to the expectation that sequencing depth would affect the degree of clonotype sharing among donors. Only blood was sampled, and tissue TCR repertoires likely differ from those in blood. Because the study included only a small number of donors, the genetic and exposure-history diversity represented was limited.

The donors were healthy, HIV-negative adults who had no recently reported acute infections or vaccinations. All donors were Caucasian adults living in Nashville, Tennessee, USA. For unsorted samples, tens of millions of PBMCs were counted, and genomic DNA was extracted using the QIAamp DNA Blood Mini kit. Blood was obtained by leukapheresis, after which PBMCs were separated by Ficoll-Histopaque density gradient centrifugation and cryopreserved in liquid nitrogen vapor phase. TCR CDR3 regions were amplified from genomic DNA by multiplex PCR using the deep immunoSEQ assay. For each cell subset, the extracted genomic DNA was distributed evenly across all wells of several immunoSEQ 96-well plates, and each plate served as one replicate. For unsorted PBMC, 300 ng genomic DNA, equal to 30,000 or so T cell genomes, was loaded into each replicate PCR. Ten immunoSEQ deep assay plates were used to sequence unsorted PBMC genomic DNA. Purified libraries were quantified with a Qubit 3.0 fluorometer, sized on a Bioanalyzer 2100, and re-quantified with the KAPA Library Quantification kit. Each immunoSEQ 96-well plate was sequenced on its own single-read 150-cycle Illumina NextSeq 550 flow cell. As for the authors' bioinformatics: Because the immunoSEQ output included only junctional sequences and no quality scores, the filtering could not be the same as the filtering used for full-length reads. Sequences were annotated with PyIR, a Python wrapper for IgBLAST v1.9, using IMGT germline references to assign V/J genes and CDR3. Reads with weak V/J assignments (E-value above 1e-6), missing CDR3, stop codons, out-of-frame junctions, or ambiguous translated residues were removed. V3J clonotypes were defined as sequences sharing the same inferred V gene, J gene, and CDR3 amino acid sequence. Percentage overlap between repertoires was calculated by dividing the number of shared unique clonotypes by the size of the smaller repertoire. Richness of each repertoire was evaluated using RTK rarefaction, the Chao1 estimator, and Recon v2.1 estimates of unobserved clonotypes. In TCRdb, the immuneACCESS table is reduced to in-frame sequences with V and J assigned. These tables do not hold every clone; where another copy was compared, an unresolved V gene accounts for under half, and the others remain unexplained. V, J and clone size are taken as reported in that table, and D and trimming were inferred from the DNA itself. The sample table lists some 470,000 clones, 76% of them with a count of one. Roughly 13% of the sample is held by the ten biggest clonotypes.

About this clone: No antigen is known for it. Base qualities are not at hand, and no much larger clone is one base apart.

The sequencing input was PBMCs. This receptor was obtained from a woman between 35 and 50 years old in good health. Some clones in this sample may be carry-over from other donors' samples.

The CDR3 region: CASSLAGVEETQYF. The sequenced DNA is TGTGCCAGCAGTTTAGCGGGAGTTGAAGAGACCCAGTACTTC. Rearrangement joined TRBV28 to TRBJ2-5; TRBD2 fits 7 bases in the junction. Measured from the cysteine to the phenylalanine, the CDR3 is 14 residues long. The DNA shown is the 42-base CDR3, in frame from base 1. The germline V and J ends show losses of 2 bases and 3 bases respectively, and no gene match explains 3 bases of the junction. Looking up the germline V gene yields CDR1 MDHEN and CDR2 SYDVKM.